Presented here are 18 T cell receptor beta chains from one specimen sequenced in a study of low-dose radiotherapy and immunotherapy resistance in tumors. Time point denoted: before trial treatment. Priming of first-strand cDNA relied on TRAV- and TRBV-specific primers (covering alpha and beta chains). Amplification, which lasted around 21 PCR cycles, used a constant-region primer and V-primer adapter to amplify TCRs. TCRdb re-called the reads through MiXCR, storing one row per CDR3 protein. The table records around 65,000 distinct CDR3 sequences, approximately 25% of them present only once. Sequences were derived from PBMCs, sampled before treatment. Receptor source: a male donor with rectosigmoid adenocarcinoma.

This chain links TRBV29-1 with TRBJ1-6; the D gene is possibly TRBD1 (5 bases). Germline loops: CDR1 SQVTM, CDR2 ANQGSEA. This CDR3 is built from 15 residues. The V and J ends lost 7 bases and 0 bases respectively, with 13 bases between them. CDR3 in amino acids: CSAGQGGSYNSPLHF. CDR3 nucleotide sequence: TGCAGCGCTGGTCAGGGCGGCTCCTATAATTCACCCCTCCACTTT.

This clonotype was recorded many times. This chain joins TRBV5-8 and TRBJ1-5; D unresolved. With 0 bases removed from V and 1 base from J, the gap between germline ends came to 5 bases. Germline assignment: CDR1 SGHTS and CDR2 YDEGEE. The length of the CDR3 is 14 residues. The CDR3 DNA reads TGTGCCAGCAGCTTGGACGTGAGCAATCAGCCCCAGCATTTT. Amino acid sequence: CASSLDVSNQPQHF.

The V call is TRBV29-1, the J call TRBJ1-1; D is undetermined. The CDR3 sequence is 11 residues long. The V end lost 7 bases, the J end lost 4 bases, and 10 bases lay between the germline ends. Germline assignment: CDR1 SQVTM and CDR2 ANQGSEA. The CDR3 loop is CSALTVTEAFF. For the CDR3, the DNA is TGCAGCGCCTTGACGGTCACTGAAGCTTTCTTT.

This clonotype appeared many times. CDR3 in amino acids: CASSMSGTGGETQYF. The CDR3 DNA is TGTGCCAGTAGTATGTCCGGGACAGGAGGAGAGACCCAGTACTTC. This chain joins TRBV19 and TRBJ2-5; 8 positions agree with TRBD1. V gave up 3 bases and J gave up 4 bases; unmatched junction bases: 7. Germline-derived CDR1 and CDR2 are LNHDA and SQIVND (reference sequence). The CDR3 runs to 15 residues.

This clonotype was observed at least ten times. The chain combines TRBV28 with TRBJ1-4; 8 nucleotides match TRBD1. With V trimmed by 7 bases and J by 0 bases, 13 bases remained unmatched. The CDR3 consists of 18 residues. From germline, CDR1 is MDHEN and CDR2 SYDVKM. CDR3 in amino acids: CASKGRTGRRATNEKLFF. The CDR3 bases are TGTGCCAGCAAGGGTCGGACAGGGAGGCGAGCAACTAATGAAAAACTGTTTTTT.

The chain recombines TRBV15 with TRBJ2-5; unclear D gene. V was trimmed by 0 bases and J by 1 base, leaving 21 bases between them. Germline V lookup: CDR1 LNHNV, CDR2 YYDKDF (reference sequence). The CDR3 consists of 19 residues. CDR3 sequence (DNA): TGTGCCACCAGCAGAGATACCATATTAGGGATGGGCGTCCAAGAGACCCAGTACTTC. Its translation: CATSRDTILGMGVQETQYF.

In its sample, this clonotype was seen many times. The chain joins TRBV5-1 to TRBJ1-4; D is uncertain. The germline V and J ends were trimmed by 5 bases and 4 bases, with 15 bases remaining between them. Germline V lookup: CDR1 SGHRS, CDR2 YFSETQ. This CDR3 spans 15 amino acids. CDR3 loop: CASRRRTDNNEKLFF. In DNA, the CDR3 is TGCGCCAGCAGACGAAGGACCGACAATAATGAAAAACTGTTTTTT.

This clonotype was counted many times. This rearrangement joins TRBV28 to TRBJ2-7; TRBD2 matches at 15 bases. In germline, CDR1 is MDHEN, CDR2 SYDVKM. After removal of 5 bases from V and 4 bases from J, the junction contained 9 bases not matched to a gene. CDR3 length: 17 residues. CDR3 amino acids: CASSRGAGLAGGYEQYF. In nucleotides, the CDR3 is TGTGCCAGCAGTCGGGGCGCGGGACTAGCGGGAGGTTACGAGCAGTACTTC.

The rearrangement links TRBV12-5 to TRBJ1-1; D is perhaps TRBD1 (5 bases). Germline CDR1 LGHNT, CDR2 FRNRAP. V was clipped by 0 bases and J by 8 bases, with 19 bases between them. The CDR3 totals 16 residues. The CDR3 nucleotides read TGTGCTAGTGGTTTGGTACTGGGGCAGAGCACTAGAGAAGCTTTCTTT. Residues: CASGLVLGQSTREAFF.

V is TRBV20-1 and J is TRBJ2-7; 10 bases line up with TRBD1. Germline V gene data show CDR1 as DFQATT and CDR2 as SNEGSKA (reference sequence). The length of the CDR3 is 15 residues. V lost 8 bases to trimming and J lost 2 bases; unmatched junction nucleotides: 12. For the CDR3, the DNA is TGCAGTTCTCACGTACCGGGACAGGGGACCTACGAGCAGTACTTC. It translates to CSSHVPGQGTYEQYF.

This clonotype has at least ten counts. The chain employs TRBV29-1 and TRBJ1-1, with D perhaps matching TRBD1 (6 bases). Germline V gives CDR1 SQVTM, CDR2 ANQGSEA. Trimming left V 6 bases short and J 1 base short, with 6 bases between. The CDR3 runs 11 residues. CDR3 protein: CSVTGNTEAFF. Here the CDR3 DNA reads TGCAGCGTGACAGGGAACACTGAAGCTTTCTTT. The full variable domain, with the rest looked up from reference TRBV29-1 and TRBJ1-1, is SAVISQKPSRDICQRGTSLTIQCQVDSQVTMMFWYRQQPGQSLTLIATANQGSEATYESGFVIDKFPISRPNLTFSTLTVSNMSPEDSSIYLCSVTGNTEAFFGQGTRLTVV.

This clonotype was detected many times. The genes are TRBV4-3 and TRBJ2-6, with a possible D match to TRBD1 (5 bases). Germline V gene lookup returns CDR1 LGHNA and CDR2 YSLEER. This CDR3 comprises 15 residues. V gave up 3 bases and J gave up 4 bases, with 10 bases separating them. The CDR3 nucleotides are TGCGCCAGCAGCCAGGCAGGGTCCGGGGCCAACGTCCTGACTTTC. Protein: CASSQAGSGANVLTF.

By share, this clonotype ranks as medium-sized. The gene calls are TRBV28 and TRBJ2-3; 7 bases agree with TRBD1. Germline trimming cut 5 bases from V and 4 bases from J; bases unmatched to any gene: 3. Germline V lookup: CDR1 MDHEN, CDR2 SYDVKM. This CDR3 is built from 13 residues. The CDR3 sequence is CASSVTGPDTQYF. The CDR3 nucleotides are TGTGCCAGCAGTGTGACAGGGCCAGATACGCAGTATTTT.

The table lists this clonotype with many counts. The chain combines TRBV5-6 with TRBJ2-7; TRBD2 aligns across 12 bases. V shed 4 bases and J 3 bases; nucleotides not matched to a gene: 11. This CDR3 has 17 residues. CDR1 and CDR2 (germline): SGHDT, YYEEEE. CDR3: CASSQGTSGRLGYEQYF. The CDR3, as DNA: TGTGCCAGCAGCCAGGGAACTAGCGGGAGGTTGGGCTACGAGCAGTACTTC. Looking up the rest from reference TRBV5-6 and TRBJ2-7 gives the full variable domain: DAGVTQSPTHLIKTRGQQVTLRCSPKSGHDTVSWYQQALGQGPQFIFQYYEEEERQRGNFPDRFSGHQFPNYSSELNVNALLLGDSALYLCASSQGTSGRLGYEQYFGPGTRLTVT.

In this sample, this clonotype turned up many times. The chain employs TRBV20-1 and TRBJ1-5, with D uncertain. CDR1 and CDR2 (germline): DFQATT, SNEGSKA (reference sequence). Trimming took off 3 bases at V and 5 bases at J, with 11 bases between the two ends. The CDR3 spans 13 residues. CDR3 region: CSASRTAYQPQHF. The CDR3 DNA reads TGCAGTGCTAGCCGGACCGCTTATCAGCCCCAGCATTTT.

This clonotype showed up just a few times. A far larger clone is just one base off, so this is likely a read error. The V and J genes are TRBV28 and TRBJ2-7; TRBD2 matches 10 bases. The CDR3 sequence is 15 residues long. Trimming cost V 3 bases and J 7 bases; bases outside gene matches: 9. Germline CDR1 reads MDHEN; CDR2 reads SYDVKM. The CDR3 sequence is CASSFSGGDYNEQYF. CDR3 bases: TGTGCCAGCAGTTTCAGCGGGGGGGACTACAATGAGCAGTACTTC.

This clonotype has at least ten counts. The gene calls are TRBV6-2 or TRBV6-3 and TRBJ2-2; the match to TRBD2 covers 13 bases. CDR1 and CDR2 from the germline V gene are MNHEY and SVGEGT. The CDR3 consists of 16 residues. V was pared by 6 bases and J by 6 bases, with 7 bases of the junction left unmatched. CDR3 in DNA: TGTGCCAGCAGGCCGGGACTAGCGGGAAACTCCGGGGAGCTGTTTTTT. It encodes CASRPGLAGNSGELFF.

This clonotype was seen repeatedly, ten times or more. The rearrangement uses TRBV7-6 and TRBJ2-3; a weak D match, TRBD2 (5 bases). V gave up 11 bases and J gave up 5 bases, with 20 bases separating them. Germline values: CDR1 SGHVS, CDR2 FNYEAQ. The CDR3 runs 14 residues. The CDR3: CAAGGLLLGDTQYF. The CDR3 DNA sequence: TGTGCCGCGGGCGGGTTACTCCTTGGAGATACGCAGTATTTT.